Listed below are T cell receptor beta chains from one sample, sequenced in a study of PD-1 blockade in classical Hodgkin lymphoma. Clones were read by immunoSEQ multiplex PCR, and TCRdb kept only the in-frame ones, dropping some. The data hold almost 5,000 clones, with about 61% observed a single time. The sequences come from CD8+ T cells from blood, collected before the fourth cycle of nivolumab. These receptors all stem from a human donor with classical Hodgkin lymphoma. Each CDR3 is given with its conserved first and last residue. A D gene is named only where the DNA matches it firmly. Clone size is not always given. Where it is, it says once, few, many or a class for expanded clones.

V gene	J gene	clone size	D gene	CDR3 DNA	CDR3 protein
TRBV2	TRBJ2-6	NA	NA	TGTGCCAGCAGCTTACGGGACATCCCCTCTGGGGCCAACGTCCTGACTTTC	CASSLRDIPSGANVLTF
TRBV28	TRBJ2-3	few	NA	TGTGCCAGCAGTTCCCTTCTTTCGGGAGATACGCAGTATTTT	CASSSLLSGDTQYF
TRBV5-1	TRBJ2-7	NA	TRBD1	TGCGCCAGCAGCTTGTTGGGACAGGGGGCCTGGGAGCAGTACTTC	CASSLLGQGAWEQYF
TRBV7-9	TRBJ2-7	NA	TRBD1	TGTGCCAGCAGCACCGCCGGACAGGGAATCTACGAGCAGTACTTC	CASSTAGQGIYEQYF
TRBV4-2	TRBJ2-7	medium-sized	TRBD2	TGTGCCAGCAGCCAAGCGGCTAGCGGGAGTTACGAGCAGTACTTC	CASSQAASGSYEQYF
TRBV27	TRBJ2-5	NA	TRBD2	TGTGCCAGCAGTTTGACCGGGAGGAGGGAAGAGACCCAGTACTTC	CASSLTGRREETQYF
TRBV10-1	TRBJ2-7	NA	NA	TGCGCCAGCAGTGAGTTCGATACAGGGTACGAGCAGTACTTC	CASSEFDTGYEQYF
TRBV19	TRBJ2-7	NA	TRBD1	TGTGCCAGCGCGGTGGGGGACAGGTTCCACGAGCAGTACTTC	CASAVGDRFHEQYF
TRBV29-1	TRBJ2-7	few	TRBD2	TGCAGCATTGGACTAGCGGGATTGTACGAGCAGTACTTC	CSIGLAGLYEQYF
TRBV6-1	TRBJ2-3	few	TRBD1	TGTGCCAGCTGGACAGGGGACTCCCCCACAGATACGCAGTATTTT	CASWTGDSPTDTQYF
TRBV7-2	TRBJ2-5	NA	TRBD2	TGTGCCAGCAGCTTAGACTTAGCGGGAGGCCCCTGGGGGACCCAGTACTTC	CASSLDLAGGPWGTQYF
TRBV30	TRBJ2-7	NA	TRBD2	TGTGCCTTGGGACTAGCGGGAGACGAGCAGTACTTC	CALGLAGDEQYF
TRBV28	TRBJ1-2	NA	TRBD1	TGTGCCATTACGGACAGGGGGCGAGGAGGCTACACCTTC	CAITDRGRGGYTF
TRBV11-2	TRBJ2-1	NA	NA	TGTGCCAGCAGCCGCGCCGCCGGGGGTGAGCAGTTCTTC	CASSRAAGGEQFF
TRBV27	TRBJ2-7	NA	TRBD2	TGTGCCAGCAGACCAACCGGGGGGAGAGGCGAGCAGTACTTC	CASRPTGGRGEQYF
TRBV5-1	TRBJ2-2	once	NA	TGCGCCAGCAGCTTCTTAGTCGGCACCGGGGAGCTGTTTTTT	CASSFLVGTGELFF
TRBV5-1	TRBJ2-7	NA	TRBD1	TGCGCCAGCAGCTTGAGGTGGACAGGGGACGAGCAGTACTTC	CASSLRWTGDEQYF
TRBV13	TRBJ2-7	NA	NA	TGTGCCAGCAGCTTAGGACAGGGAGGCAACGAGCAGTACTTC	CASSLGQGGNEQYF
TRBV7-9	TRBJ2-1	NA	NA	TGTGCCAGCAGCATAAGCGGCTACAATGAGCAGTTCTTC	CASSISGYNEQFF
TRBV13	TRBJ2-1	NA	TRBD2	TGTGCCAGCAGCCCCGGGGGTAGCGGGAGTAGGGGGCAGTTCTTC	CASSPGGSGSRGQFF
TRBV11-1	TRBJ2-5	few	NA	TGTGCCAGCAGCCCAAGTCAAGAGACCCAGTACTTC	CASSPSQETQYF
TRBV9	TRBJ2-1	NA	NA	TGTGCCAGCAGCGTAGGGTGGGCGGCCTACAATGAGCAGTTCTTC	CASSVGWAAYNEQFF
TRBV6-6	TRBJ2-1	NA	TRBD2	TGTGCCAGCAGTTCCTGGGGGCTAGCGGGAGAGCAGTTCTTC	CASSSWGLAGEQFF
TRBV15	TRBJ2-2	NA	TRBD2	TGTGCCACCAGCCGGGGGGGGCGGGCGGGCACCGGGGAGCTGTTTTTT	CATSRGGRAGTGELFF
TRBV7-9	TRBJ2-1	NA	TRBD2	TGTGCCAGCAGCCCCTCTAGCGGGAGGGCCTACAATGAGCAGTTCTTC	CASSPSSGRAYNEQFF
TRBV11-2	TRBJ2-2	NA	NA	TGTGCCAGCGGGAGGCTGCGGGAGAACACCGGGGAGCTGTTTTTT	CASGRLRENTGELFF
TRBV27	TRBJ2-7	NA	NA	TGTGCCAGTAGGACTCTCGACTCCTACGAGCAGTACTTC	CASRTLDSYEQYF
TRBV6-1	TRBJ2-5	NA	TRBD2	TGTGCCAGCAGTGGCGGGGGGGCCCAAGAGACCCAGTACTTC	CASSGGGAQETQYF
TRBV7-7	TRBJ2-1	NA	TRBD2	TGTGCTAGCAGCCCCGTCCCTAGCGGGAGATACAATGAGCAGTTCTTC	CASSPVPSGRYNEQFF
TRBV10-3	TRBJ2-1	medium-sized	TRBD2	TGTGCCATCAGTGAGCGCCCGGCTAGCGGGTCGAACAATGAGCAGTTCTTC	CAISERPASGSNNEQFF
TRBV6-5	TRBJ1-2	few	TRBD1	TGTGCCAGCAGTTTTACTGCCCAGGGGGAGCGTGGCTACACCTTC	CASSFTAQGERGYTF
TRBV30	TRBJ2-1	NA	NA	TGTGCCTGGAGTCCAACCAGCGATGAGCAGTTCTTC	CAWSPTSDEQFF
TRBV19	TRBJ2-7	NA	NA	TGTGCCAGTAACCAGGCGTGGGGTGGCTCCTACGAGCAGTACTTC	CASNQAWGGSYEQYF
TRBV7-9	TRBJ2-1	NA	TRBD1	TGTGCCAGCAGCACGAACCGGGACAGGGGTAACAATGAGCAGTTCTTC	CASSTNRDRGNNEQFF
TRBV27	TRBJ2-7	few	TRBD1	TGTGCCAGCAGCTCTGGGTGGGAGACAGGGACCTACGAGCAGTACTTC	CASSSGWETGTYEQYF
TRBV11-3	TRBJ2-5	few	TRBD2	TGTGCCAGCAGCGCCCGGACTAGCGGGATGGAAGAGACCCAGTACTTC	CASSARTSGMEETQYF
TRBV11-2	TRBJ2-5	NA	TRBD1	TGTGCCAGCAGCTTAATGGGACAGCAAGAGACCCAGTACTTC	CASSLMGQQETQYF
TRBV4-1	TRBJ2-5	NA	NA	TGCGCCAGCAGCCAAGGGGGGGCTAGCGTTGAGACCCAGTACTTC	CASSQGGASVETQYF
TRBV27	TRBJ2-7	NA	TRBD2	TGTGCCAGCAGTTTAATGGGACTAAAGTACGAGCAGTACTTC	CASSLMGLKYEQYF
TRBV5-6	TRBJ1-1	once	NA	TGTGCCAGCAGCTTTGGGGGCGAAGCTTTCTTT	CASSFGGEAFF
TRBV21-1	TRBJ2-2	NA	NA	TGTGCCAGCAGCCCCCGGAGACTAGCGGGAGTCGGGGAGCTGTTTTTT	CASSPRRLAGVGELFF
TRBV27	TRBJ2-7	NA	NA	TGTGCCAGCAGTTTATCTGGGAGTCCCTACGAGCAGTACTTC	CASSLSGSPYEQYF
TRBV20-1	TRBJ2-5	few	NA	TGCAGTGCTATCTGGGGAGAGACCCAGTACTTC	CSAIWGETQYF
TRBV19	TRBJ1-2	NA	NA	TGTGCCAGTAGTCCAACCTCCGGACTTGCTGGCTACACCTTC	CASSPTSGLAGYTF
TRBV7-8	TRBJ2-5	NA	NA	TGTGCCAGCAGCCCATCTGGGGACAAAGAGACCCAGTACTTC	CASSPSGDKETQYF
TRBV7-8	TRBJ1-5	large	NA	TGTGCCAGCAGCCCTGCCCTTCTGGGGGGCAATCAGCCCCAGCATTTT	CASSPALLGGNQPQHF
TRBV4-1	TRBJ1-1	few	NA	TGCGCCAGCAGCCATGTGGATGATGAAGCTTTCTTT	CASSHVDDEAFF
TRBV18	TRBJ2-3	NA	TRBD1	TGTGCCAGCTCACCCGGCGGGACAGGGTTGGAGTATTTT	CASSPGGTGLEYF
TRBV7-9	TRBJ2-3	NA	NA	TGTGCCAGCAGCTTAGGGACAGCGGAGTTGAGAGATACGCAGTATTTT	CASSLGTAELRDTQYF
TRBV6-5	TRBJ2-7	few	TRBD2	TGTGCCAGCAGTTACTCGACTAGCGGTACCTACGAGCAGTACTTC	CASSYSTSGTYEQYF
TRBV10-3	TRBJ2-7	once	NA	TGTGCCATCAGTGTTGGGACAACAACCTACGAGCAGTACTTC	CAISVGTTTYEQYF
TRBV27	TRBJ2-7	NA	NA	TGTGCCAGCAGCGCCGGGATCCAAGGTTACGAGCAGTACTTC	CASSAGIQGYEQYF
TRBV7-8	TRBJ1-1	NA	NA	TGTGCCAGCAGCCCGCGGAGAGGGTGGCAGGAGCCGAACACTGAAGCTTTCTTT	CASSPRRGWQEPNTEAFF
TRBV27	TRBJ1-6	NA	NA	TGTGCCAGCAGTCCCGCCCAGGGGTATTCCTATAATTCACCCCTCCACTTT	CASSPAQGYSYNSPLHF
TRBV9	TRBJ1-2	NA	TRBD1	TGTGCCAGCAGCGCTACGACAGGGGCAGGTGGCTACACCTTC	CASSATTGAGGYTF
TRBV27	TRBJ1-2	few	NA	TGTGCCAGCAGTTTTAATCCTTTCTATGGCTACACCTTC	CASSFNPFYGYTF
TRBV10-2	TRBJ2-7	NA	NA	TGCGCCAGCAGTGAAACAGGGAGCTACGAGCAGTACTTC	CASSETGSYEQYF
TRBV9	TRBJ2-1	few	TRBD2	TGTGCCAGCAGCGGAACCGGGACTAGTCGTCCTAATGAGCAGTTCTTC	CASSGTGTSRPNEQFF